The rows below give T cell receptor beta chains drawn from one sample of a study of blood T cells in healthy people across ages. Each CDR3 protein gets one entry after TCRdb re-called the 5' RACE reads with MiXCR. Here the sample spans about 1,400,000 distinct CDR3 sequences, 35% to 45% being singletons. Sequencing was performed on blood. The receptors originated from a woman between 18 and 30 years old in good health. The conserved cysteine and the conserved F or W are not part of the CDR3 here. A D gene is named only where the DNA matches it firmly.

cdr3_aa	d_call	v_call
ASSVTVINSPLH	NA	TRBV2
ASSHRQPGLVDEQF	TRBD2	TRBV3-1
ATSRDWTGGMGEQY	TRBD1	TRBV15
ASSRGRLEETQY	NA	TRBV4-1
ASSFGAAYEQY	NA	TRBV27
SVEDGRTADYGYT	NA	TRBV29-1
ASSLKHQSANTEAF	NA	TRBV7-8
ASIAGGLYGYT	TRBD1	TRBV6-6
ASSYSRGALH	NA	TRBV6-5
ASSQLQGRNGYT	NA	TRBV14
ASSPPWRVWAKNIQY	NA	TRBV27
AGNTLVANKPGGPDTQY	TRBD2	TRBV28
SARDGGDLTDTQY	NA	TRBV20-1
SGTGWYGYT	NA	TRBV29-1
AWSPGTDFSYNEQF	TRBD1	TRBV30
SAEGEQGYEQY	NA	TRBV20-1
SAPGQGGNQETQY	TRBD1	TRBV20-1
ASSFPGGELF	NA	TRBV28
ASSLTGWSGSTDRQY	NA	TRBV27
SARNNYGYT	NA	TRBV20-1
SAKLEGVRDTQY	NA	TRBV20-1
ASVGTGGTDTQY	TRBD1	TRBV9
ASGFLDGTEAF	NA	TRBV12-5
ASSQRNNEQY	NA	TRBV7-2
ASSLAGGTPNTGELF	NA	TRBV5-1
ASSPTYGRMGDTQY	TRBD2	TRBV12-3/TRBV12-4
ASSVNLDSYGYT	NA	TRBV6-6
ASNPGSLAKNIQY	NA	TRBV28
SARDITASPLH	NA	TRBV20-1
ASSMGRPQY	NA	TRBV6-2/TRBV6-3
ASSQDRTSGGHNEQF	TRBD2	TRBV4-2
ASSYVRGIQETQY	NA	TRBV6-5
ASSPGVQQF	NA	TRBV18
ATRLAGRTEQY	TRBD2	TRBV27
SASGQGHFYEQY	NA	TRBV20-1
AISESLAGADTQY	TRBD2	TRBV10-3
ASSRDRATEAF	TRBD1	TRBV6-5
ASRPTSGVADTQY	TRBD2	TRBV12-3/TRBV12-4
ASSEGTGGIEQY	TRBD1	TRBV3-1
ASSPEEGGLKWGEQY	TRBD1	TRBV5-6
ASSKNTLQPNEQY	NA	TRBV21-1
ASSLGTGGYGETQY	TRBD1	TRBV27
SARKGTGELF	NA	TRBV20-1
SARGGGSTDTQY	NA	TRBV20-1
SVRSVTGGSDTEAF	TRBD1	TRBV29-1
ASSQSAGELF	NA	TRBV4-1
ASSHPGLKYEQY	NA	TRBV11-2
ASSLRGEPYEQY	NA	TRBV6-5
ASSGQGVRNEQF	TRBD1	TRBV5-1
ASSVSTVSYNEQF	NA	TRBV9
SARDNYGPSTDTQY	NA	TRBV20-1
ASSYRLAGETQY	TRBD2	TRBV6-6
ASSQHSNLHNEQF	NA	TRBV6-5
ASSFDGTTKGEQY	TRBD2	TRBV6-5